Listed below are T cell receptor beta chains from one sample, sequenced in a study of monozygotic twins with inflammatory bowel disease. TCRdb derives one entry per CDR3 protein from the 5' RACE reads, leaving out DNA. This sample carries some 130,000 distinct CDR3 sequences, with roughly 1.2% going to the ten biggest clones. The sequenced sample consisted of blood. The origin of the receptors is a human donor with ulcerative colitis or Crohn's disease, or a healthy co-twin of an affected twin (not recorded which). Each CDR3 is given with its conserved first and last residue. The order of the fields is J gene, V gene, CDR3 protein.

J: TRBJ1-1
V: TRBV29-1
CDR3: CSVAGPTEAFF

J: TRBJ2-1
V: TRBV23-1
CDR3: CASSQSERTGHSSVLFF

J: TRBJ1-5
V: TRBV6-2/TRBV6-3
CDR3: CATHPGQGSNQPQHF

J: TRBJ1-1
V: TRBV24-1
CDR3: CASLEILPGGLNTEAFF

J: TRBJ2-2
V: TRBV3-1
CDR3: CASSQVVSGSPTTGELFF

J: TRBJ2-7
V: TRBV5-1
CDR3: CASSLFLSGTGYDEQYF

J: TRBJ2-7
V: TRBV7-2
CDR3: CASSFQREYYEQYF

J: TRBJ2-1
V: TRBV20-1
CDR3: CSASDLRESSYNEQFF

J: TRBJ2-7
V: TRBV19
CDR3: CASSIGHNYEQYF

J: TRBJ1-3
V: TRBV5-6
CDR3: CASSLVDSSGNTIYF

J: TRBJ2-5
V: TRBV12-3/TRBV12-4
CDR3: CASRPQIAFSQETQYF

J: TRBJ2-5
V: TRBV20-1
CDR3: CSAQRTGLFRETQYF

J: TRBJ1-1
V: TRBV6-2/TRBV6-3
CDR3: CASSSPINDRGVGMDTEAFF

J: TRBJ2-1
V: TRBV28
CDR3: CASSFGGISFF

J: TRBJ2-3
V: TRBV7-2
CDR3: CASSLGGTGWYF

J: TRBJ2-7
V: TRBV20-1
CDR3: CSAREDYEQYF

J: TRBJ2-4
V: TRBV5-1
CDR3: CASSLNRGGVGAKNIQYF

J: TRBJ2-5
V: TRBV6-6
CDR3: CASSYLETQHF

J: TRBJ2-2
V: TRBV7-9
CDR3: CASSRDSLYTGELFF

J: TRBJ2-3
V: TRBV5-1
CDR3: CASSLGDRSTDTQYF

J: TRBJ1-5
V: TRBV6-1
CDR3: CAIDDRVSNQPQHF

J: TRBJ2-3
V: TRBV5-1
CDR3: CASSSGIGTDTQYF

J: TRBJ2-5
V: TRBV29-1
CDR3: CSVVGPFSYQETQYF

J: TRBJ1-4
V: TRBV20-1
CDR3: CSARGAGRNEKLFF

J: TRBJ2-5
V: TRBV20-1
CDR3: CSGAVQETQYF

J: TRBJ1-2
V: TRBV19
CDR3: CASFFGTGVGYTF

J: TRBJ2-3
V: TRBV19
CDR3: CAASRGTGGNTQYF

J: TRBJ2-7
V: TRBV20-1
CDR3: CSARDRRGVSYEQYF

J: TRBJ2-1
V: TRBV20-1
CDR3: CSARDYGTSDNEQFF

J: TRBJ1-1
V: TRBV10-3
CDR3: CAIRYDTNTEAFF

J: TRBJ2-2
V: TRBV5-1
CDR3: CASSKQGDTGELFF

J: TRBJ1-1
V: TRBV19
CDR3: CASSFRAGSNTEAFF

J: TRBJ1-2
V: TRBV11-2
CDR3: CASSLVGSTNYGYTF

J: TRBJ2-4
V: TRBV6-5
CDR3: CASSYSGTPGQAKNIQYF

J: TRBJ2-6
V: TRBV24-1
CDR3: CATSDPYHRSGANVLTF

J: TRBJ1-2
V: TRBV5-1
CDR3: CASSRLRQGESGYTF

J: TRBJ2-7
V: TRBV27
CDR3: CASSPRAPYEQYF

J: TRBJ1-1
V: TRBV7-2
CDR3: CASSLGDPRPTEAFF

J: TRBJ2-7
V: TRBV20-1
CDR3: CSATRTPYEQYF

J: TRBJ1-1
V: TRBV5-1
CDR3: CASSLGGARGTEAFF

J: TRBJ2-7
V: TRBV6-2/TRBV6-3
CDR3: CASSYRQSYEQYF

J: TRBJ2-1
V: TRBV11-2
CDR3: CASSSLAGWNEQFF

J: TRBJ1-1
V: TRBV20-1
CDR3: CSARVTALNTEAFF

J: TRBJ1-2
V: TRBV4-3
CDR3: CASSPRGLNYGYTF

J: TRBJ2-7
V: TRBV7-9
CDR3: CASSLGGGEQYF

J: TRBJ1-1
V: TRBV6-5
CDR3: CASSYQTGRTEAFF

J: TRBJ1-6
V: TRBV4-3
CDR3: CASSQEVGHGSPLHF

J: TRBJ1-2
V: TRBV6-9
CDR3: CASRYGTAENYGYTF

J: TRBJ2-7
V: TRBV10-3
CDR3: CAISVLTGSSYEQYF

J: TRBJ2-7
V: TRBV4-2
CDR3: CASSRALGPAGGWYEQYF

J: TRBJ2-1
V: TRBV20-1
CDR3: CSATSGGGVHNEQFF

J: TRBJ1-4
V: TRBV1
CDR3: CTSSQVLRDSQPREKLFF

J: TRBJ1-3
V: TRBV11-1
CDR3: CASSSPGQGQRKPSGNTIYF

J: TRBJ1-3
V: TRBV5-1
CDR3: CASSLEQGIGNTIYF

J: TRBJ2-7
V: TRBV12-3/TRBV12-4
CDR3: CASSFSAGGYEQYF

J: TRBJ1-1
V: TRBV11-2
CDR3: CASSSTGISTEAFF

J: TRBJ1-5
V: TRBV5-6
CDR3: CASSPGRLQPQHF

J: TRBJ2-6
V: TRBV30
CDR3: CAWSLLGANVLTF

J: TRBJ2-3
V: TRBV2
CDR3: CASRAGVSTDTQYF

J: TRBJ2-2
V: TRBV10-3
CDR3: CATGPGTSGNTGELFF